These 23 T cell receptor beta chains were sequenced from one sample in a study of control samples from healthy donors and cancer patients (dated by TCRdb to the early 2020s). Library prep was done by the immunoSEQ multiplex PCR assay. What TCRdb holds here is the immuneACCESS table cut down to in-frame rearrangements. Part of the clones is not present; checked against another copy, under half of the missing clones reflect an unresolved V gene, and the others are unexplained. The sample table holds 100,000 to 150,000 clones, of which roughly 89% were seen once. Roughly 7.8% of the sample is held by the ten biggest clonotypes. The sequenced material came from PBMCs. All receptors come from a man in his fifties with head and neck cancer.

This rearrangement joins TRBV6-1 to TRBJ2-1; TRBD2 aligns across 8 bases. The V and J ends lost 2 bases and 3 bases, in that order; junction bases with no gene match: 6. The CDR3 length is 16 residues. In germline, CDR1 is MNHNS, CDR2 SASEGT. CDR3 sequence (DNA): TGTGCCAGCAGTGAACCCGGGAGGGCCGTCTACAATGAGCAGTTCTTC. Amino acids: CASSEPGRAVYNEQFF.

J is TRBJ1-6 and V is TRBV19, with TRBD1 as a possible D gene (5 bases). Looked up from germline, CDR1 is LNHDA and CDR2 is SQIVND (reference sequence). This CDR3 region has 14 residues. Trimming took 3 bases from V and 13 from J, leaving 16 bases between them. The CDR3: CASSMGQTWGPLHF. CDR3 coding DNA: TGTGCCAGTAGTATGGGCCAGACCTGGGGGCCCCTCCACTTT. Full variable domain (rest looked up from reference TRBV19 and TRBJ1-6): DGGITQSPKYLFRKEGQNVTLSCEQNLNHDAMYWYRQDPGQGLRLIYYSQIVNDFQKGDIAEGYSVSREKKESFPLTVTSAQKNPTAFYLCASSMGQTWGPLHFGNGTRLTVT.

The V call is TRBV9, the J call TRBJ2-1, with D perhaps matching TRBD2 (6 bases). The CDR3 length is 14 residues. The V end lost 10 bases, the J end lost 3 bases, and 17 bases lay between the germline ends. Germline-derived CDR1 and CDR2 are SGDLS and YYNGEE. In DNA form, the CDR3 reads TGTGCCCCCCGGGGTACGGACTACTACAATGAGCAGTTCTTC. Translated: CAPRGTDYYNEQFF. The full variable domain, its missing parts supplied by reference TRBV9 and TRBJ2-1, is DSGVTQTPKHLITATGQRVTLRCSPRSGDLSVYWYQQSLDQGLQFLIQYYNGEERAKGNILERFSAQQFPDLHSELNLSSLELGDSALYFCAPRGTDYYNEQFFGPGTRLTVL.

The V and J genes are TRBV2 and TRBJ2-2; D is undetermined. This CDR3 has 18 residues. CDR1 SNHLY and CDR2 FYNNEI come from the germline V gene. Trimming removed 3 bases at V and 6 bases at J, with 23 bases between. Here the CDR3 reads CASSDGARSHSAAGELFF. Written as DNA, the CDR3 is TGTGCCAGCAGTGACGGAGCTCGGTCACACAGCGCCGCCGGGGAGCTGTTTTTT.

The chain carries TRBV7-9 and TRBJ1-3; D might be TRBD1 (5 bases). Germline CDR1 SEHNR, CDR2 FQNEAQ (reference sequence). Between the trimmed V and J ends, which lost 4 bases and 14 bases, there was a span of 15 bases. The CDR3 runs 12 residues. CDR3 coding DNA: TGTGCCAGCAGCTCGGGACGTCTCTTCCTATATTTT. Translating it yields CASSSGRLFLYF.

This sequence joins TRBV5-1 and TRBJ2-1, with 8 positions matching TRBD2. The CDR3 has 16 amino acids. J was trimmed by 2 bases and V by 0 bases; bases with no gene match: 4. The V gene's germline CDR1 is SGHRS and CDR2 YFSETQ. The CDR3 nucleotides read TGCGCCAGCAGCTTGGCCATGGGACTAGCCTACAATGAGCAGTTCTTC. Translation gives CASSLAMGLAYNEQFF.

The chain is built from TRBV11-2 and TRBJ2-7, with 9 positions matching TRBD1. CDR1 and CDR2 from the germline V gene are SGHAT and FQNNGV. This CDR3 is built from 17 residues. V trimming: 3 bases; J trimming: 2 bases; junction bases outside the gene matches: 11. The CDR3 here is CASSFRTGEFFPYEQYF. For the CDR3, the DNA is TGTGCCAGCAGCTTCCGGACAGGGGAATTCTTCCCCTACGAGCAGTACTTC.

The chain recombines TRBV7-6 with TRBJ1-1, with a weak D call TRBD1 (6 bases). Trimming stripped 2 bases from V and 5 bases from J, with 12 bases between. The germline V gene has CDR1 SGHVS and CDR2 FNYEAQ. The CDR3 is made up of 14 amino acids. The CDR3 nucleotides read TGTGCCAGCAGCTTATTGGGGGGCCGAACTGAAGCTTTCTTT. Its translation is CASSLLGGRTEAFF.

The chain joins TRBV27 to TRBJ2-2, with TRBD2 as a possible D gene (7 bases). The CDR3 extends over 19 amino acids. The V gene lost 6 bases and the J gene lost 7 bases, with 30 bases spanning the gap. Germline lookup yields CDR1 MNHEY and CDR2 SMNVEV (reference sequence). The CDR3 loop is CASSPSLLRGARGYGELFF. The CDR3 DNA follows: TGTGCCAGCAGCCCCTCCCTTCTCCGGGGGGCTAGGGGTTACGGGGAGCTGTTTTTT.

The CDR3 here is CASSLSTGGAFF. Written as DNA, the CDR3 is TGTGCCAGCAGTTTATCGACGGGAGGGGCTTTCTTT. The V call is TRBV28, the J call TRBJ1-1; no clear D. This CDR3 region has 12 residues. The germline gives CDR1 MDHEN, CDR2 SYDVKM. With 1 base removed from V and 11 bases from J, the gap between germline ends came to 11 bases.

The CDR3, as DNA: TGTGCCAGCAGCTCCAGGGGCTACACTGAAGCTTTCTTT. This codes for CASSSRGYTEAFF. The rearrangement uses TRBV7-6 and TRBJ1-1, with D possibly matching TRBD1 (6 bases). The CDR3 covers 13 residues. Germline V gene sequence: CDR1 SGHVS, CDR2 FNYEAQ. V was trimmed by 4 bases and J by 3 bases, leaving 9 bases between them.

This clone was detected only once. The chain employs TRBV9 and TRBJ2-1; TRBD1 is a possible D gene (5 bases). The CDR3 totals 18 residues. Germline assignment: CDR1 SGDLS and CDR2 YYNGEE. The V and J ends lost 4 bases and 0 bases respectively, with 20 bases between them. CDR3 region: CASSPQGFPKSSYNEQFF. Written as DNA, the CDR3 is TGTGCCAGCAGCCCCCAGGGATTCCCTAAAAGCTCCTACAATGAGCAGTTCTTC.

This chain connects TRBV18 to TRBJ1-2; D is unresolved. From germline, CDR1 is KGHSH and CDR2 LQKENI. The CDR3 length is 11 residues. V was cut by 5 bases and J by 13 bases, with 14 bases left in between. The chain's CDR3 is CASSTDMVCTF. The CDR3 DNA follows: TGTGCCAGCTCAACGGATATGGTCTGCACCTTC.

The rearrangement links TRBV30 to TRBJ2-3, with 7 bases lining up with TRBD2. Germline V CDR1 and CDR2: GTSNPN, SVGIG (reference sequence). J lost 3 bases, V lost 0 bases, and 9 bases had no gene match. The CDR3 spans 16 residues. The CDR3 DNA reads TGTGCCTGGAGTGTACGGGGGGTAGGTAGGACAGATACGCAGTATTTT. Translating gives CAWSVRGVGRTDTQYF.

DNA for the CDR3: TGTGCCAGTAGTCTAATGACAGATTCCTATGGCTACACCTTC. Protein product: CASSLMTDSYGYTF. The V gene is TRBV19, the J gene TRBJ1-2; tentatively, D is TRBD1 (5 bases). In germline, CDR1 is LNHDA, CDR2 SQIVND (reference sequence). This CDR3 is 14 amino acids long. V was clipped by 5 bases and J by 4 bases, with 14 bases between them.

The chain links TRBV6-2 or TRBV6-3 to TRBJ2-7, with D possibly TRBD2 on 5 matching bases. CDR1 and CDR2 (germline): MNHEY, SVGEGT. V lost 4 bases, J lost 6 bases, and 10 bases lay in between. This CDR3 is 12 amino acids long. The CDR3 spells CASSLSRGEQYF. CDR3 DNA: TGTGCCAGCAGTTTAAGTCGGGGCGAGCAGTACTTC.

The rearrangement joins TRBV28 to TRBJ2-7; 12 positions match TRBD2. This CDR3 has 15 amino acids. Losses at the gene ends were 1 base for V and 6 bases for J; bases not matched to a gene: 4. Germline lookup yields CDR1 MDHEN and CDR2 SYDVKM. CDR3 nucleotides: TGTGCCAGCAGTTTATCCGGACTAGCGGGACTCGAGCAGTACTTC. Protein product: CASSLSGLAGLEQYF.

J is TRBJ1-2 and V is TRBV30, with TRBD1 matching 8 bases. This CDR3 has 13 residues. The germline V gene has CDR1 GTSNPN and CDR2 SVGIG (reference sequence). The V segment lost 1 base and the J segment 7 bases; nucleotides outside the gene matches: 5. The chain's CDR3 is CAWSEGRGPGYTF. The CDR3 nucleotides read TGTGCCTGGAGTGAGGGCAGGGGGCCTGGCTACACCTTC. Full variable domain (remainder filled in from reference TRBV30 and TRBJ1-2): SQTIHQWPATLVQPVGSPLSLECTVEGTSNPNLYWYRQAAGRGLQLLFYSVGIGQISSEVPQNLSASRPQDRQFILSSKKLLLSDSGFYLCAWSEGRGPGYTFGSGTRLTVV.

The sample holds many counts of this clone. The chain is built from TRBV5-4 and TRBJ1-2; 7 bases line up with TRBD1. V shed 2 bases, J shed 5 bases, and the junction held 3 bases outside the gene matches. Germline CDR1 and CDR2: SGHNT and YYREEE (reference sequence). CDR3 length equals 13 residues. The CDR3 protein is CASSFGTVYGYTF. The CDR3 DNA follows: TGTGCCAGCAGCTTCGGGACAGTTTATGGCTACACCTTC. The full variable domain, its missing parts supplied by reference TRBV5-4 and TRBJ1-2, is ETGVTQSPTHLIKTRGQQVTLRCSSQSGHNTVSWYQQALGQGPQFIFQYYREEENGRGNFPPRFSGLQFPNYSSELNVNALELDDSALYLCASSFGTVYGYTFGSGTRLTVV.

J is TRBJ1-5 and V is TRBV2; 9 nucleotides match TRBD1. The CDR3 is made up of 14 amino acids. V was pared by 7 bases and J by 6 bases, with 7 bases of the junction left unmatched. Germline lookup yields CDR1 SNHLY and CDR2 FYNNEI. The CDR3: CASTGTGTGQPQHF. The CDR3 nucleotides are TGTGCCAGCACAGGGACAGGGACGGGTCAGCCCCAGCATTTT. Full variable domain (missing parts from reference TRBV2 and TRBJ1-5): EPEVTQTPSHQVTQMGQEVILRCVPISNHLYFYWYRQILGQKVEFLVSFYNNEISEKSEIFDDQFSVERPDGSNFTLKIRSTKLEDSAMYFCASTGTGTGQPQHFGDGTRLSIL.

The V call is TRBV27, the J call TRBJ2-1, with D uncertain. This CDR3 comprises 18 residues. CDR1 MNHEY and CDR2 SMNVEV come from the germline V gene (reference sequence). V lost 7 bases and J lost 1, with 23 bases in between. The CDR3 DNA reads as TGTGCCAGCACCTCCGCCCTGGCCCGAGAGGTGTCCTACAATGAGCAGTTCTTC. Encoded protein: CASTSALAREVSYNEQFF.

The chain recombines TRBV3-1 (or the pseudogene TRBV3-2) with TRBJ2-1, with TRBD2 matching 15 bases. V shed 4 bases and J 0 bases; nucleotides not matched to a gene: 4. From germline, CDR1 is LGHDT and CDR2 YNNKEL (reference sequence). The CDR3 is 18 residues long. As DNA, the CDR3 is TGTGCCAGCAGCCCGGGACTAGCGGGGGGCCGCTCCTACAATGAGCAGTTCTTC. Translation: CASSPGLAGGRSYNEQFF.

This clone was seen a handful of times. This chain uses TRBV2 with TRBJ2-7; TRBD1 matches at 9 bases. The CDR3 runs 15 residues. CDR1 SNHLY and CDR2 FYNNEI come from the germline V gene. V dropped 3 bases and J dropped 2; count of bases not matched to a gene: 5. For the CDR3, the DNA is TGTGCCAGCAGTGATGACAGGGGGGGTGCCTACGAGCAGTACTTC. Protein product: CASSDDRGGAYEQYF.